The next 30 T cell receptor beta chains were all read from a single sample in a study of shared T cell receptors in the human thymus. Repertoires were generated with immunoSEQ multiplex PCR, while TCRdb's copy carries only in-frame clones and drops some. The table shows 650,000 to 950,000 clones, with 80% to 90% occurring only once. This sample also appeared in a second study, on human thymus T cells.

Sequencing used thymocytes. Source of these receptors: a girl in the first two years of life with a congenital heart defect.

This CDR3 is CASRLAFQGGGVFSYEQYF. CDR3 in DNA: TGTGCAAGTCGCTTAGCGTTCCAGGGAGGGGGGGTGTTCTCCTACGAGCAGTACTTC. This rearrangement joins TRBV12-2 to TRBJ2-7; the tabulated D call, TRBD2, remains unverified against the DNA. TRBV12-2 is described as a pseudogene. This CDR3 comprises 19 residues.

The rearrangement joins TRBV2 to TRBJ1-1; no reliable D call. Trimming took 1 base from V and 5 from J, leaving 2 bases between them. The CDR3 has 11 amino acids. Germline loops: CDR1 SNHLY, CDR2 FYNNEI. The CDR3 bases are TGTGCCAGCAGTGAAGTAACTGAAGCTTTCTTT. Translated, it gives CASSEVTEAFF.

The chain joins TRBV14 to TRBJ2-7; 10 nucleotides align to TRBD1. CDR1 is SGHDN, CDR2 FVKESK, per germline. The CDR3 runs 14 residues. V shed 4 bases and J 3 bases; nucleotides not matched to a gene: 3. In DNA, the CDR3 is TGTGCCAGCAGCCCGACAGGGGGCCACTACGAGCAGTACTTC. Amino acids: CASSPTGGHYEQYF. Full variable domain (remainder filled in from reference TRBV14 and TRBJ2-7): EAGVTQFPSHSVIEKGQTVTLRCDPISGHDNLYWYRRVMGKEIKFLLHFVKESKQDESGMPNNRFLAERTGGTYSTLKVQPAELEDSGVYFCASSPTGGHYEQYFGPGTRLTVT.

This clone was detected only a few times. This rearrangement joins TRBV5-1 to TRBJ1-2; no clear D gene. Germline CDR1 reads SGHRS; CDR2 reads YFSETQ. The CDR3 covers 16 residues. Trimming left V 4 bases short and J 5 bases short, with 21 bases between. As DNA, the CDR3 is TGCGCCAGCAGCCCTACTAGTCGGGTCTCAAATTATGGCTACACCTTC. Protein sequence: CASSPTSRVSNYGYTF.

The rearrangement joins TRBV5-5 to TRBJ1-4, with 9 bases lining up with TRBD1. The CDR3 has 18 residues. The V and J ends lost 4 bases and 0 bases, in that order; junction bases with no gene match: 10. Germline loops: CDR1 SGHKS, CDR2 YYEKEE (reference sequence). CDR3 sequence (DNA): TGTGCCAGCAGCCTCCCCTCCCGGACAGGGGCAACTAATGAAAAACTGTTTTTT. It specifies CASSLPSRTGATNEKLFF.

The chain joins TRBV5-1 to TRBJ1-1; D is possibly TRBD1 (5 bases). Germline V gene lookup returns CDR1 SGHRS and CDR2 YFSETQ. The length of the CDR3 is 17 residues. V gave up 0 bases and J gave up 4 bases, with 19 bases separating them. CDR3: CASSLGGQGRGGTEAFF. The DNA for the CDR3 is TGCGCCAGCAGCTTGGGAGGCCAGGGAAGGGGAGGCACTGAAGCTTTCTTT.

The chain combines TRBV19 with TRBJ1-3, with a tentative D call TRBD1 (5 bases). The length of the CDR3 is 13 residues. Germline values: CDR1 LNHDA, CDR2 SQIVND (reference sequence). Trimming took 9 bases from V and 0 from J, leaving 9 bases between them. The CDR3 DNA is TGTGCCAGCCACAGGAGCTCTGGAAACACCATATATTTT. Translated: CASHRSSGNTIYF. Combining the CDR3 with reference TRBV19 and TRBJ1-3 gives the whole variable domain DGGITQSPKYLFRKEGQNVTLSCEQNLNHDAMYWYRQDPGQGLRLIYYSQIVNDFQKGDIAEGYSVSREKKESFPLTVTSAQKNPTAFYLCASHRSSGNTIYFGEGSWLTVV.

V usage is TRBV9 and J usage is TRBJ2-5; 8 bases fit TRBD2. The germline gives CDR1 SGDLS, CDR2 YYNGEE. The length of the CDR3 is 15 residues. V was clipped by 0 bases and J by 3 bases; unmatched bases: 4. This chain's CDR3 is CASSVGGGYKETQYF. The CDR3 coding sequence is TGTGCCAGCAGCGTAGGCGGGGGGTATAAAGAGACCCAGTACTTC.

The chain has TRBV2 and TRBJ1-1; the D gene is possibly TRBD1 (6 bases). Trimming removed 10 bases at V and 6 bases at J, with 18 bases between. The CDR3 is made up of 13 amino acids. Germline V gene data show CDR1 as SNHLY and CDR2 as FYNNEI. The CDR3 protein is CATGTPLVAEAFF. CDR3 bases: TGTGCCACCGGGACACCCCTTGTCGCTGAAGCTTTCTTT.

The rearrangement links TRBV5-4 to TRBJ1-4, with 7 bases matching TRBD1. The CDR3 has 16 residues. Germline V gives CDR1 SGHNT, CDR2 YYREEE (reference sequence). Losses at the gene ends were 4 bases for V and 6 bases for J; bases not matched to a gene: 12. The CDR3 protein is CASSPNPQGLYEKLFF. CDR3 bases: TGTGCCAGCAGCCCTAACCCACAGGGGTTATATGAAAAACTGTTTTTT.

CDR3 nucleotides: TGTGCCAGCAGCTTGGTGTGGGGGACAGGGAACACTGAAGCTTTCTTT. This translates into CASSLVWGTGNTEAFF. J is TRBJ1-1 and V is TRBV5-6; 8 bases map to TRBD1. This CDR3 has 16 amino acids. Per the germline V gene, CDR1 is SGHDT and CDR2 is YYEEEE. The junction had 5 bases not matched to a gene; V was cut back by 0 bases and J by 1 base.

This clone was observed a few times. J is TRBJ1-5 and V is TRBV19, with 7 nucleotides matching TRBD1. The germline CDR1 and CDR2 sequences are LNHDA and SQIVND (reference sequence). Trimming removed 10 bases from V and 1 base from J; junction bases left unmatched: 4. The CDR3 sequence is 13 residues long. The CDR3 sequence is CATQGESNQPQHF. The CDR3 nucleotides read TGTGCCACTCAGGGGGAAAGCAATCAGCCCCAGCATTTT.

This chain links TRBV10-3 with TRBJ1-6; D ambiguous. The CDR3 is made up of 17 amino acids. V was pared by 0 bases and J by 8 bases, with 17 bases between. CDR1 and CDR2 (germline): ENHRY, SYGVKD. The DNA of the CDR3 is TGTGCCATCAGTGAGTCGTTAATTGGCAGAAATTATTCACCCCTCCACTTT. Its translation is CAISESLIGRNYSPLHF.

The CDR3 loop reads CASSQRPGLEQYF. The CDR3 nucleotides read TGTGCCAGCAGCCAACGGCCAGGGCTCGAGCAGTACTTC. The chain combines TRBV7-2 with TRBJ2-7; tentative D call: TRBD1 (5 bases). The CDR3 totals 13 residues. V was pared by 5 bases and J by 6 bases, with 14 bases between. Germline V CDR1 and CDR2: SGHTA, FQGNSA.

CDR3 bases: TGTGCCAGCAGTTTCCTAGCGGGGGGGGGCAATGAGCAGTTCTTC. Protein product: CASSFLAGGGNEQFF. V and J are TRBV28 and TRBJ2-1, with 12 bases aligning to TRBD2. V dropped 3 bases and J dropped 6; count of bases not matched to a gene: 3. CDR1 and CDR2 (germline): MDHEN, SYDVKM. This CDR3 has 15 residues.

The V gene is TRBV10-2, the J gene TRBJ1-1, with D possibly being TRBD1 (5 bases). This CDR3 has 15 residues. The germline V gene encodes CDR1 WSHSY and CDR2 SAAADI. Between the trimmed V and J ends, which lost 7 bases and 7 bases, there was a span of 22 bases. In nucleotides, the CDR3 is TGCGCCAGCACTCCTACCTACGACCGGGGACTTGAAGCTTTCTTT. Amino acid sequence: CASTPTYDRGLEAFF.

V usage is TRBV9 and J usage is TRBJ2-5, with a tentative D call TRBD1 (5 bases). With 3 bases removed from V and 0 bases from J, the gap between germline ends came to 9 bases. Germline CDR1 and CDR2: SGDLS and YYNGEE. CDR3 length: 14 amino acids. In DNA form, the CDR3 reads TGTGCCAGCAGCGCGACAGTATACCAAGAGACCCAGTACTTC. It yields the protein CASSATVYQETQYF.

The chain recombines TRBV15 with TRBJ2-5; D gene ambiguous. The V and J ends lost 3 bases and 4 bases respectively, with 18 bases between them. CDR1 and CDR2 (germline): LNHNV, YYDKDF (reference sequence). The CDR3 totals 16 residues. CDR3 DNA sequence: TGTGCCACCAGCAGTGACCTCAGGATCCACCTAGAGACCCAGTACTTC. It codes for CATSSDLRIHLETQYF.

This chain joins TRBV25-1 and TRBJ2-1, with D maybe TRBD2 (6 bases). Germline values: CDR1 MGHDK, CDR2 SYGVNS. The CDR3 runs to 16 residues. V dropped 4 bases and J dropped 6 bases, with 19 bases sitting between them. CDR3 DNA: TGTGCCAGCAGTGGGGGGGTCCGGCCGATGGGCAATGAGCAGTTCTTC. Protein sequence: CASSGGVRPMGNEQFF.

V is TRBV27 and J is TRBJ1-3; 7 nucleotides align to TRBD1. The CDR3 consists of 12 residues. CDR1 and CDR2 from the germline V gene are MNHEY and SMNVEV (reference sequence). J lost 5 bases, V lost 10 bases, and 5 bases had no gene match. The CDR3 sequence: CATRDRRNTIYF. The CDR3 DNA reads TGTGCCACACGGGACAGAAGAAACACCATATATTTT.

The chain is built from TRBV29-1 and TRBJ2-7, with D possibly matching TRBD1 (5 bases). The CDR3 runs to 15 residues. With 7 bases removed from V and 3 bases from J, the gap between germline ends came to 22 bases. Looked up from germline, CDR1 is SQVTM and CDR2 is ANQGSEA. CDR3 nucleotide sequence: TGCAGCGGATGGTTAGCCCCAGGGAACTACTACGAGCAGTACTTC. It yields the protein CSGWLAPGNYYEQYF.

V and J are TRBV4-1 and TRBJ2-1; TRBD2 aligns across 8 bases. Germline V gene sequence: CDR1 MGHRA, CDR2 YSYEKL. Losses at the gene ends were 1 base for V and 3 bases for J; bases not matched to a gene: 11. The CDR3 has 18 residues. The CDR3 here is CASSQVYTGGAGYNEQFF. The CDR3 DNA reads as TGCGCCAGCAGCCAAGTATATACGGGGGGGGCGGGCTACAATGAGCAGTTCTTC.

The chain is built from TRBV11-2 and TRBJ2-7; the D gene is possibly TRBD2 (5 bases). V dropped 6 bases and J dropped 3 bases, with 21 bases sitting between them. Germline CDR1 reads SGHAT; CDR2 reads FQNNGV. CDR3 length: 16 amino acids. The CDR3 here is CASSHSARNSVYEQYF. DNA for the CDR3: TGTGCCAGCAGTCATAGCGCCCGAAACTCTGTCTACGAGCAGTACTTC.

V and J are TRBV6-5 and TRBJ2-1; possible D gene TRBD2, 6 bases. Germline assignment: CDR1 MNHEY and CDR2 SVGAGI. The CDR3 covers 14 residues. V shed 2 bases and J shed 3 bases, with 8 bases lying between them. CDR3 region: CASSYGRDYNEQFF. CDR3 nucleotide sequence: TGTGCCAGCAGTTACGGGCGGGACTACAATGAGCAGTTCTTC.

The CDR3 region is CASSPGWVAYTF. In nucleotides, the CDR3 is TGTGCCAGCAGCCCAGGGTGGGTCGCCTACACCTTC. The V gene is TRBV7-2, the J gene TRBJ1-2; D possibly corresponds to TRBD1 (5 bases). The CDR3 length is 12 residues. Germline values: CDR1 SGHTA, CDR2 FQGNSA. Trimming took 5 bases from V and 10 from J, leaving 14 bases between them.

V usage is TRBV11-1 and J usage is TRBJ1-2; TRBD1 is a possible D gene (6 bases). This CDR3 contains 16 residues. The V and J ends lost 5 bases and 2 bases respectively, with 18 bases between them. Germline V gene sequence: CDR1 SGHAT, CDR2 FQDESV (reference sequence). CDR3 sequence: CASSPGGGPLNYGYTF. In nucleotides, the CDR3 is TGTGCCAGCAGCCCCGGCGGGGGGCCACTGAACTATGGCTACACCTTC.

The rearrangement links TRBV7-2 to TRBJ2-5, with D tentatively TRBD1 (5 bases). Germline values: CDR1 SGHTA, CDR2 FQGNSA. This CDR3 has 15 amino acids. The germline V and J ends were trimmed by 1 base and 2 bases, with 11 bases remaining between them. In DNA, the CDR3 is TGTGCCAGCAGCTTAGACGACAGAAAGCAAGAGACCCAGTACTTC. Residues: CASSLDDRKQETQYF. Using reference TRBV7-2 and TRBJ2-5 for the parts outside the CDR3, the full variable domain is GAGVSQSPSNKVTEKGKDVELRCDPISGHTALYWYRQSLGQGLEFLIYFQGNSAPDKSGLPSDRFSAERTGGSVSTLTIQRTQQEDSAVYLCASSLDDRKQETQYFGPGTRLLVL.

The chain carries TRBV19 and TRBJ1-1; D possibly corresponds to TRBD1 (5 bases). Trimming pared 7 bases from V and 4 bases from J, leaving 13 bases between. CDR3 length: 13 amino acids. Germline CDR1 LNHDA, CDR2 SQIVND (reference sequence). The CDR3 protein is CASTQGIPTEAFF. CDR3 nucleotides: TGTGCCAGTACTCAGGGCATCCCCACTGAAGCTTTCTTT.

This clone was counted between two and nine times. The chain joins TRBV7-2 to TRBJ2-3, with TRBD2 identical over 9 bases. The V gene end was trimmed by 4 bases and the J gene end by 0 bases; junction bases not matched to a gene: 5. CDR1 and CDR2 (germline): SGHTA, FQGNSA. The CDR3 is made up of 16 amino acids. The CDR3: CASSSFSGGSTDTQYF. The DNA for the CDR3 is TGTGCCAGCAGCTCCTTCAGCGGGGGGAGCACAGATACGCAGTATTTT.

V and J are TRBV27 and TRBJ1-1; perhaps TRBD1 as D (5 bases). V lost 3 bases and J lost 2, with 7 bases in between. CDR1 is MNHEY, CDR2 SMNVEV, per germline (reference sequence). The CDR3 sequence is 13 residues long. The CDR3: CASSLTVNTEAFF. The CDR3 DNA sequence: TGTGCCAGCAGTTTGACAGTAAACACTGAAGCTTTCTTT.